These T cell receptor beta chains were read from a single sample in a study of cytomegalovirus exposure and HLA in healthy donors. Sequenced by immunoSEQ multiplex PCR; TCRdb stores in-frame clones only, minus some. The data contain around 150,000 clones, around 77% of them seen just once; the ten biggest clones take up under 5.5%. Sequencing was carried out using PBMCs. These TCRs come from a woman between 45 and 65 years old in good health and CMV-seronegative. Each CDR3 is given without its conserved first and last residue. D genes are given only for firm matches.

J gene | V gene | D gene | CDR3 length | CDR3 protein
TRBJ2-1 | TRBV4-3 | TRBD1 | 14 | ASSQEWTGESNEQF
TRBJ1-6 | TRBV19 | TRBD1 | 14 | ASSPRRTGQNSPLH
TRBJ1-1 | TRBV10-3 | . | 14 | AISEGRSGWGTEAF
TRBJ1-2 | TRBV28 | . | 16 | ASSLMQGSARSNYGYT
TRBJ1-1 | TRBV5-4 | . | 13 | ASSLGGKQGLGAF
TRBJ1-2 | TRBV7-9 | . | 13 | ASSLSGDYNYGYT
TRBJ2-5 | TRBV28 | . | 12 | ASSRLSDQETQY
TRBJ2-7 | TRBV5-1 | . | 14 | ASSLDGYHYTDEQY
TRBJ2-4 | TRBV7-8 | TRBD2 | 15 | ASSSAGGGPAKNIQY
TRBJ2-7 | TRBV19 | . | 12 | ASSPNTREGEQY
TRBJ2-5 | TRBV7-8 | . | 10 | ASSSFQETQY
TRBJ2-3 | TRBV5-6 | . | 12 | ASSVMTSSRTQY
TRBJ2-1 | TRBV7-6 | TRBD2 | 10 | ASRSSGNEQF
TRBJ2-5 | TRBV19 | TRBD2 | 13 | ASSPQAGGMETQY
TRBJ1-2 | TRBV6-5 | . | 11 | ASRGGRAYGYT
TRBJ1-5 | TRBV9 | TRBD1 | 13 | ASSAGGQANQPQH
TRBJ2-1 | TRBV7-9 | . | 16 | ASSLPKSRGGSYNEQF
TRBJ1-2 | TRBV5-6 | . | 13 | ASSPVAGQSYGYT
TRBJ1-1 | TRBV11-3 | TRBD1 | 14 | ASSLGDRGMNTEAF
TRBJ1-4 | TRBV7-2 | . | 13 | ASSLEGATNEKLF
TRBJ1-2 | TRBV30 | . | 11 | AWTLKRGQGYT
TRBJ2-3 | TRBV30 | . | 13 | ACNKGGVKWDTQY
TRBJ1-6 | TRBV15 | . | 13 | ATSRDRGTDSPLH
TRBJ2-3 | TRBV18 | . | 11 | ASSPFSTDTQY
TRBJ1-5 | TRBV7-8 | TRBD1 | 14 | ASSFGRGLINQPQH
TRBJ2-3 | TRBV28 | . | 13 | ASSTPGEGEDTQY
TRBJ1-5 | TRBV6-1 | TRBD1 | 13 | ASTLDRAGNQPQH
TRBJ2-5 | TRBV6-5 | TRBD2 | 13 | ASRRSGGTQETQY
TRBJ2-1 | TRBV19 | . | 11 | ATQMPGYNEQF
TRBJ2-7 | TRBV9 | TRBD1 | 13 | ASSVGPGTVYEQY
TRBJ2-5 | TRBV18 | . | 14 | ASSPGGLAPRETQY
TRBJ1-5 | TRBV30 | TRBD1 | 12 | ACRSGQGTQPQH
TRBJ1-6 | TRBV7-9 | . | 12 | ASSLGGLGSPLH
TRBJ2-7 | TRBV9 | . | 15 | ASSEGAGEVVSREQY
TRBJ1-6 | TRBV15 | . | 12 | ATSRGLGNSPLH
TRBJ1-2 | TRBV28 | . | 12 | ASSSSGQTGGYT
TRBJ1-2 | TRBV7-8 | . | 12 | ASSLVNRPYGYT
TRBJ1-2 | TRBV5-1 | . | 13 | ASSLDVGSNYGYT
TRBJ2-1 | TRBV7-3 | . | 13 | ASSSTGTIPNEQF
TRBJ2-7 | TRBV19 | . | 13 | ASSIGGAGSYEQY
TRBJ2-1 | TRBV28 | TRBD2 | 16 | ASSSAHTSGGSYNEQF
TRBJ1-1 | TRBV2 | . | 9 | ASSEGGKAF
TRBJ2-5 | TRBV6-5 | . | 13 | ASSYSKGVGETQY
TRBJ1-2 | TRBV20-1 | . | 9 | SARGGDGYT
TRBJ1-4 | TRBV11-2 | . | 9 | ASSLGQKLF